This T cell receptor beta chain stems from a study of blood T cell repertoires in COVID-19. For the study at large: Specimens from acute and convalescent COVID-19 originated in the United States, Italy and Spain.

This clone showed up just once. Profiling relied on immunoSEQ multiplex PCR, and the TCRdb table lists in-frame clones only, not all of them. The sample has about 120,000 clones, about 85% seen once; the top ten hold 1.1% to 1.5%. This sequence was found in a man aged 35-49 years with acute or convalescent COVID-19. Material for sequencing was peripheral blood.

The CDR3 reads CASRPLLGGQETQYF. The CDR3 DNA sequence: TGTGCCAGCAGACCCCTCCTCGGGGGCCAAGAGACCCAGTACTTC. V usage is TRBV27 and J usage is TRBJ2-5; D is possibly TRBD2 (6 bases). Germline loops: CDR1 MNHEY, CDR2 SMNVEV (reference sequence). CDR3 length: 15 residues. Trimming cost V 6 bases and J 1 base, with 15 bases left between them.